Each of the 31 T cell receptor beta chains below was sequenced from the same sample in a study of T cell clonality in common variable immunodeficiency (dated by TCRdb to 2013 to 2016). Library construction relied on the immunoSEQ multiplex PCR assay. TCRdb's version of the immuneACCESS table is confined to in-frame rearrangements and falls short of the full clone set. An unresolved V gene accounts for under half of the shortfall where checked; the remainder is of unknown origin. The table for this sample lists tens of thousands of clones, none of them counted only once. The ten largest make up around 0.87% of the sample. Input material: peripheral blood mononuclear cells. The receptors come from a person aged 18 to 75 in good health.

This clone has just a few counts. The CDR3 end is not reached by the read, which stops 3 residues before it; the germline J gene fills it in. This chain joins TRBV7-6 and TRBJ2-3; TRBD2 aligns across 7 bases. This CDR3 is built from 15 residues. CDR1 SGHVS and CDR2 FNYEAQ come from the germline V gene. J lost 3 bases, V lost 5 bases, and 8 bases had no gene match. CDR3 in amino acids: CASSPGEGGTDTQYF. CDR3 DNA (partial): TGTGCCAGCAGCCCGGGGGAGGGTGGGACAGATACG.

This clone was counted many times. The CDR3 is cut off 3 residues early in the read; its end comes from the germline J gene. The J gene is TRBJ2-3, the V gene TRBV11-2, with D perhaps TRBD2 (5 bases). The CDR3 has 13 amino acids. Deletions cut 2 bases from V and 3 bases from J, with 6 bases between. Germline CDR1 reads SGHAT; CDR2 reads FQNNGV. Partial CDR3 DNA: TGTGCCAGCAGCTTACCGGGGACAGATACG. Translating gives CASSLPGTDT. The whole CDR3 protein is CASSLPGTDTQYF.

This clone was recorded at least ten times. Read sequence stops 3 residues before the CDR3 end, and the germline J gene provides the missing end. The rearrangement links TRBV14 to TRBJ2-1, with TRBD2 matching 8 bases. The CDR3 totals 15 residues. Germline CDR1 reads SGHDN; CDR2 reads FVKESK. The ends lost 4 bases at V and 4 bases at J; junction bases unmatched: 6. The CDR3: CASSLRLAPYNEQFF. The part of the CDR3 DNA that was read is TGTGCCAGCAGCCTCCGACTAGCGCCTTACAATGAG.

This clone was detected ten times or more. Sequencing ends 3 residues short of the CDR3 end; the germline J gene provides the rest. Other DNA sequences in the same sample also yield this CDR3. This sequence joins TRBV19 and TRBJ1-5; D remains ambiguous. V shed 3 bases and J shed 4 bases, with 7 bases lying between them. Germline CDR1 and CDR2: LNHDA and SQIVND (reference sequence). This CDR3 region has 13 residues. The chain's CDR3 is CASSISLNQPQHF. CDR3 bases read: TGTGCCAGTAGTATTTCCCTGAATCAGCCC.

This clone is medium-sized within its sample. The read falls 3 residues short of the CDR3 end, and the missing part is taken from the germline J gene. The chain couples TRBV5-6 to TRBJ1-6; D not resolved. V was trimmed by 7 bases and J by 11 bases, leaving 13 bases between them. Germline V lookup: CDR1 SGHDT, CDR2 YYEEEE. The length of the CDR3 is 12 residues. The CDR3 reads CASAGYGTPLHF. CDR3 bases read: TGTGCCAGCGCGGGTTACGGGACACCC.

This clone was detected many times. The read ends 3 residues shy of where the CDR3 ends; the end is completed using the germline J gene. The chain links TRBV20-1 to TRBJ2-5; 8 bases line up with TRBD2. V shed 5 bases, J shed 4 bases, and the junction held 6 bases outside the gene matches. This CDR3 has 13 residues. The V gene's germline CDR1 is DFQATT and CDR2 SNEGSKA (reference sequence). This chain's CDR3 is CSAQTSGGETQYF. The sequenced part of the CDR3 DNA is TGCAGTGCTCAAACTAGCGGAGGAGAGACC.

This clone appeared many times. The read comes to an end 3 residues before the CDR3 does, leaving the germline J gene to fill in the end. The chain recombines TRBV6-1 with TRBJ2-1; 9 bases line up with TRBD2. V lost 2 bases, J lost 4 bases, and 15 bases stayed unmatched. Germline V gene lookup returns CDR1 MNHNS and CDR2 SASEGT. The CDR3 is made up of 19 amino acids. The CDR3 reads CASSERGLAGAGLYNEQFF. The CDR3 bases that were read are TGTGCCAGCAGTGAACGGGGGTTAGCGGGGGCGGGGCTTTACAATGAG.

In its sample, this clone was seen many times. Read sequence stops 3 residues before the CDR3 end, and the germline J gene provides the missing end. The chain joins TRBV20-1 to TRBJ1-1; possibly TRBD1 for D (5 bases). There are 13 residues in the CDR3. The germline CDR1 and CDR2 sequences are DFQATT and SNEGSKA (reference sequence). The V end lost 5 bases, the J end lost 5 bases, and 15 bases lay between the germline ends. Partial CDR3 DNA: TGCAGTGCTCTGAAGGAGGGGAGAACTGAA. Translating gives CSALKEGRTE. The CDR3 in full is CSALKEGRTEAFF.

This clone came up many times. The CDR3 goes on 3 residues after the read ends, and that part is filled in from the germline J gene. V usage is TRBV7-9 and J usage is TRBJ2-7; weak D call: TRBD2 (6 bases). The V end was cut by 4 bases, the J end by 3 bases, with 13 bases between. The CDR3 length is 14 residues. The germline gives CDR1 SEHNR, CDR2 FQNEAQ (reference sequence). CDR3 residues: CASSWDFGVYEQYF. The sequenced part of the CDR3 DNA is TGTGCCAGCAGCTGGGACTTTGGGGTCTACGAG.

This clone was seen at least ten times. The read ends 3 residues shy of where the CDR3 ends; the end is completed using the germline J gene. The gene calls are TRBV20-1 and TRBJ2-3; 8 positions match TRBD2. The CDR3 spans 15 residues. Germline V gene sequence: CDR1 DFQATT, CDR2 SNEGSKA (reference sequence). CDR3: CSAREGSGALVAQYF. Partial CDR3 DNA: TGCAGTGCTAGAGAGGGTAGCGGGGCCCTCGTAGCG.

This clone occurred many times. The read halts 3 residues ahead of the CDR3 end, with the missing end drawn from the germline J gene. The chain employs TRBV7-9 and TRBJ2-7; 11 positions match TRBD2. This CDR3 has 14 residues. The V segment lost 3 bases and the J segment 6 bases; nucleotides outside the gene matches: 4. CDR1 SEHNR and CDR2 FQNEAQ come from the germline V gene (reference sequence). The CDR3 bases that were read are TGTGCCAGCAGCTTTAGCGGGGGGGCCTTCGAG. Amino acid sequence: CASSFSGGAFE. The full CDR3 protein reads CASSFSGGAFEQYF.

This clone came up many times. The sequenced fragment ends 3 residues before the CDR3 boundary, so the rest is inferred from the germline J gene. The chain is built from TRBV2 and TRBJ1-5; 7 positions agree with TRBD1. There are 14 residues in the CDR3. Trimming cost V 4 bases and J 5 bases; bases outside gene matches: 5. Germline V gives CDR1 SNHLY, CDR2 FYNNEI. Partial CDR3 DNA: TGTGCCAGCAGTGGGACAGGCATTTATCAGCCC. Protein: CASSGTGIYQP. The whole CDR3 region reads CASSGTGIYQPQHF.

This clone occurred many times. Read data end 3 residues before the CDR3 end; the end is taken from the germline J gene. V and J are TRBV10-3 and TRBJ1-2, with 9 positions matching TRBD1. Trimming took 10 bases from V and 4 from J; bases not matched to a gene: 7. Germline V gene data show CDR1 as ENHRY and CDR2 as SYGVKD. The CDR3 spans 13 residues. Incomplete CDR3 DNA: TGTGCCAGCAGAAGGGACAGGGCCTATGGC. Amino acids: CASRRDRAYG. The complete CDR3 sequence is CASRRDRAYGYTF.

In this sample, this clone turned up many times. The read terminates 3 residues before the CDR3 end, so the remaining end is supplied by the germline J gene. The genes are TRBV2 and TRBJ2-1; TRBD1 agrees at 7 bases. The V segment lost 7 bases and the J segment 6 bases; nucleotides outside the gene matches: 12. The CDR3 is made up of 15 amino acids. Germline assignment: CDR1 SNHLY and CDR2 FYNNEI. The CDR3 loop is CASKIRQGDVNEQFF. The sequenced CDR3 bases are TGTGCCAGCAAAATTCGCCAGGGGGACGTCAATGAG.

This clone was counted between two and nine times. Read data end 3 residues before the CDR3 end; the end is taken from the germline J gene. The chain combines TRBV25-1 with TRBJ2-1; 8 positions agree with TRBD2. V lost 1 base and J lost 5; bases outside the gene matches: 4. The length of the CDR3 is 15 residues. Germline V CDR1 and CDR2: MGHDK, SYGVNS. CDR3 amino acids: CASSEWREVHNEQFF. The sequenced part of the CDR3 DNA is TGTGCCAGCAGTGAATGGCGGGAGGTTCACAATGAG.

In this sample, this clone turned up many times. CDR3 amino acids: CASSLSSGAHGYTF. CDR3 DNA (partial): TGTGCCAGCAGCTTATCCTCAGGGGCTCATGGC. This rearrangement joins TRBV7-9 to TRBJ1-2, with D tentatively TRBD1 (6 bases). The missing CDR3 end, 3 residues past where the read stops, is filled in from the germline J gene. Deletions cut 2 bases from V and 6 bases from J, with 13 bases between. The CDR3 contains 14 residues. Germline V lookup: CDR1 SEHNR, CDR2 FQNEAQ (reference sequence).

This clone appeared many times. With the read ending 3 residues before the CDR3 end, the germline J gene is used to fill in that end. J is TRBJ1-2 and V is TRBV12-5; 8 bases are shared with TRBD1. The germline V gene encodes CDR1 LGHNT and CDR2 FRNRAP. CDR3 length: 13 amino acids. The sequenced part of the CDR3 DNA is TGTGCTAGTGGTTTTGGACAGGGAGGAGGC. Its protein product is CASGFGQGGG. The CDR3 as a whole reads CASGFGQGGGYTF.

This clone was counted at least ten times. The read falls 3 residues short of the CDR3 end, and the missing part is taken from the germline J gene. This rearrangement joins TRBV20-1 to TRBJ2-3, with a weak D call TRBD1 (6 bases). The CDR3 sequence is 13 residues long. In germline, CDR1 is DFQATT, CDR2 SNEGSKA (reference sequence). Between the trimmed V and J ends, which lost 1 base and 1 base, there was a span of 6 bases. The CDR3 DNA, read in part, is TGCAGTGCTAGAGCAGGGGGCACAGATACG. It is translated as CSARAGGTDT. The CDR3, in full, reads CSARAGGTDTQYF.

The sample holds a few counts of this clone. The read falls 3 residues short of the CDR3 end, and the missing part is taken from the germline J gene. V is TRBV20-1 and J is TRBJ2-1; TRBD1 agrees at 7 bases. The CDR3 is 12 residues long. CDR1 is DFQATT and CDR2 is SNEGSKA in the germline V gene (reference sequence). The ends lost 7 bases at V and 5 bases at J; junction bases unmatched: 5. The CDR3 loop reads CSVGGRNNEQFF. The covered CDR3 bases are TGCAGTGTAGGGGGCCGGAACAATGAG.

This clone was observed many times. The read comes to an end 3 residues before the CDR3 does, leaving the germline J gene to fill in the end. The rearrangement joins TRBV30 to TRBJ1-5, with 8 bases lining up with TRBD1. The CDR3 extends over 15 amino acids. The V segment lost 5 bases and the J segment 0 bases; nucleotides outside the gene matches: 6. Germline V gives CDR1 GTSNPN, CDR2 SVGIG (reference sequence). The CDR3 loop reads CAWSGQEDSNQPQHF. The sequenced part of the CDR3 DNA is TGTGCCTGGTCGGGACAGGAGGATAGCAATCAGCCC.

This clone has at least ten counts. The read terminates 3 residues before the CDR3 end, so the remaining end is supplied by the germline J gene. The chain couples TRBV29-1 to TRBJ2-5, with 10 bases fitting TRBD2. V lost 6 bases to trimming and J lost 1 base; unmatched junction nucleotides: 8. The CDR3 totals 15 residues. The V gene's germline CDR1 is SQVTM and CDR2 ANQGSEA. This CDR3 is CSVGGLAEPQETQYF. The sequenced CDR3 bases are TGCAGCGTCGGAGGACTAGCGGAGCCCCAAGAGACC. Combining the CDR3 with reference TRBV29-1 and TRBJ2-5 gives the whole variable domain SAVISQKPSRDICQRGTSLTIQCQVDSQVTMMFWYRQQPGQSLTLIATANQGSEATYESGFVIDKFPISRPNLTFSTLTVSNMSPEDSSIYLCSVGGLAEPQETQYFGPGTRLLVL.

This clone was recorded many times. The CDR3 extends 3 residues past the end of the read, so its final part is completed from the germline J gene. The chain uses TRBV18 and TRBJ1-2; D not resolved. Germline loops: CDR1 KGHSH, CDR2 LQKENI. The CDR3 has 14 amino acids. V dropped 4 bases and J dropped 6 bases, with 15 bases sitting between them. The part of the CDR3 DNA that was read is TGTGCCAGCTCACGTATGACACCTCCGGATGGC. Amino acids: CASSRMTPPDG. Given in full, the CDR3 is CASSRMTPPDGYTF.

This clone was seen at least ten times. Coverage ceases 3 residues before the CDR3 finishes, and the germline J gene fills in the end. This chain connects TRBV7-6 to TRBJ2-3; TRBD2 aligns across 11 bases. Germline CDR1 and CDR2: SGHVS and FNYEAQ. There are 16 residues in the CDR3. The V segment lost 5 bases and the J segment 2 bases; nucleotides outside the gene matches: 6. The CDR3 spells CASSKLAGAFTDTQYF. CDR3 DNA (partial): TGTGCCAGCAGCAAACTAGCGGGGGCCTTCACAGATACG.

This clone was observed many times. The read stops 3 residues short of the end of the CDR3; the missing end is completed from the germline J gene. The chain employs TRBV20-1 and TRBJ2-3; TRBD1 agrees at 7 bases. This CDR3 contains 15 residues. Trimming took 1 base from V and 2 from J; bases not matched to a gene: 6. Germline V CDR1 and CDR2: DFQATT, SNEGSKA (reference sequence). Partial CDR3 DNA: TGCAGTGCTAGAGGTCAGGGGGTTTCCACAGATACG. Its translation: CSARGQGVSTDT. The whole CDR3 region reads CSARGQGVSTDTQYF.

At least ten counts were recorded for this clone. The CDR3 goes on 3 residues after the read ends, and that part is filled in from the germline J gene. This rearrangement joins TRBV2 to TRBJ2-7, with TRBD1 matching 9 bases. Germline values: CDR1 SNHLY, CDR2 FYNNEI. The CDR3 totals 13 residues. V shed 8 bases and J 6 bases; nucleotides not matched to a gene: 8. CDR3 sequence: CASSPGQGPEQYF. CDR3 bases read: TGTGCCAGCTCTCCGGGACAGGGACCCGAG.

This clone has at least ten counts. The sequenced fragment ends 3 residues before the CDR3 boundary, so the rest is inferred from the germline J gene. The chain combines TRBV30 with TRBJ2-6; D is possibly TRBD2 (6 bases). Trimming cost V 5 bases and J 0 bases, with 20 bases left between them. CDR1 and CDR2 from the germline V gene are GTSNPN and SVGIG (reference sequence). This CDR3 contains 18 residues. The CDR3 DNA, read in part, is TGTGCCTGGGGGACTGGACTGTTCCTGTCCTCTGGGGCCAACGTC. Protein product: CAWGTGLFLSSGANV. The complete CDR3 reads CAWGTGLFLSSGANVLTF.

This clone was detected many times. The read terminates 3 residues before the CDR3 end, so the remaining end is supplied by the germline J gene. The gene calls are TRBV9 and TRBJ2-6; perhaps TRBD1 as D (5 bases). The V end was cut by 4 bases, the J end by 0 bases, with 11 bases between. The CDR3 sequence is 16 residues long. CDR1 and CDR2 (germline): SGDLS, YYNGEE. The covered CDR3 bases are TGTGCCAGCAGCCCCTGGACAAGCTCTGGGGCCAACGTC. Residues: CASSPWTSSGANV. The complete CDR3 protein is CASSPWTSSGANVLTF.

This clone came up a few times. Read coverage stops 3 residues before the CDR3 terminus; the germline J gene supplies the remainder. The chain joins TRBV19 to TRBJ1-5, with 7 bases matching TRBD1. This CDR3 contains 15 residues. Trimming cost V 6 bases and J 0 bases; bases outside gene matches: 5. CDR1 LNHDA and CDR2 SQIVND come from the germline V gene (reference sequence). CDR3 DNA (partial): TGTGCCAGTAGCTTAACAGGGGATAGCAATCAGCCC. Translated: CASSLTGDSNQP. The CDR3 as a whole reads CASSLTGDSNQPQHF.

This clone was detected many times. Sequencing ends 3 residues short of the CDR3 end; the germline J gene provides the rest. The chain has TRBV7-2 and TRBJ2-1; D gene unclear. CDR1 SGHTA and CDR2 FQGNSA come from the germline V gene. The CDR3 extends over 12 amino acids. V was shortened by 5 bases and J by 4 bases, with 6 bases between the two germline ends. The sequenced CDR3 bases are TGTGCCAGCAGCCCTCAGTACAATGAG. It yields the protein CASSPQYNE. The complete CDR3 protein is CASSPQYNEQFF. Together with reference TRBV7-2 and TRBJ2-1, the CDR3 gives the full variable domain: GAGVSQSPSNKVTEKGKDVELRCDPISGHTALYWYRQSLGQGLEFLIYFQGNSAPDKSGLPSDRFSAERTGGSVSTLTIQRTQQEDSAVYLCASSPQYNEQFFGPGTRLTVL.

This clone was seen ten or more times. The CDR3 extends 3 residues past the end of the read, so its final part is completed from the germline J gene. The chain recombines TRBV12-3 or TRBV12-4 with TRBJ1-1; TRBD1 aligns across 8 bases. V trimming: 7 bases; J trimming: 3 bases; junction bases outside the gene matches: 7. The CDR3 consists of 14 residues. Incomplete CDR3 DNA: TGTGCCAGCAACTTACAGGGGGTTCACACTGAA. It codes for CASNLQGVHTE. The entire CDR3 reads CASNLQGVHTEAFF.

Ten or more counts support this clone. The read comes to an end 3 residues before the CDR3 does, leaving the germline J gene to fill in the end. The chain carries TRBV19 and TRBJ2-5; 9 bases align to TRBD1. The CDR3 has 15 residues. Per germline, CDR1 LNHDA and CDR2 SQIVND (reference sequence). Trimming removed 4 bases from V and 4 bases from J; junction bases left unmatched: 7. The CDR3 loop is CASSTGQGPPETQYF. The part of the CDR3 DNA that was read is TGTGCCAGTAGTACCGGACAGGGGCCGCCAGAGACC. The variable domain in full, with the rest retrieved from reference TRBV19 and TRBJ2-5, is DGGITQSPKYLFRKEGQNVTLSCEQNLNHDAMYWYRQDPGQGLRLIYYSQIVNDFQKGDIAEGYSVSREKKESFPLTVTSAQKNPTAFYLCASSTGQGPPETQYFGPGTRLLVL.